This T cell receptor beta chain was identified during a study of blood T cell repertoires in COVID-19. Study-level background: Acute and convalescent COVID-19 samples came from the United States, Italy and Spain. The cDNA or gDNA used as material had been derived from T cells, B-cell-depleted T cells, or PBMCs.

Original methodology: Amplification from reference gene primers served as the basis for estimated nucleated cell counts. TCRdb's copy holds only in-frame clones and misses some; the assay was immunoSEQ multiplex PCR. Clone size and V and J calls were adopted from that table, with D and trimming inferred from the DNA. The sample lists under 200,000 clones; 88% were seen once. In its sample, this clone was seen once. The CDR3 runs 13 residues. J lost 4 bases, V lost 5 bases, and 2 bases had no gene match. CDR1 and CDR2 from the germline V gene are SEHNR and FQNEAQ (reference sequence). Sequenced sample: peripheral blood. The chain links TRBV7-9 to TRBJ2-1; 7 bases fit TRBD2. The TCR sequence derives from a man aged 18-30 years with active or convalescent COVID-19. CDR3 coding DNA: TGTGCCAGCAGCGGAGCGGGGTACAATGAGCAGTTCTTC. Its protein is CASSGAGYNEQFF.